The next 32 T cell receptor beta chains were all read from a single sample in a study of CD8 T cells in Susac syndrome. A quantity of about 0.45 to 1 ug RNA underwent reverse transcription using random hexamers. TCRdb redid the calling of the immunoSEQ multiplex PCR reads with MiXCR, one entry per CDR3 protein. The profile covers under 550,000 distinct CDR3 sequences, with more than 80% appearing a single time and 0.12% taken by the ten largest. Sequencing used CD8+ T cells from PBMCs. The receptors here all came from a human donor with multiple sclerosis.

This chain links TRBV10-2 with TRBJ2-3; 12 bases map to TRBD2. V trimming: 6 bases; J trimming: 4 bases; junction bases outside the gene matches: 11. The germline V gene encodes CDR1 WSHSY and CDR2 SAAADI. This CDR3 has 17 residues. This CDR3 reads CASRGTSGYNPPDTQYF. The CDR3 nucleotides are TGCGCCAGCAGGGGGACTAGCGGGTACAACCCCCCAGATACGCAGTATTTT.

This clonotype was observed a handful of times. The J gene is TRBJ1-4, the V gene TRBV28, with 7 bases that match TRBD1. The trim removed 3 bases at V and 8 bases at J, leaving 9 bases unmatched. The CDR3 loop spans 15 amino acids. Germline CDR1 MDHEN, CDR2 SYDVKM. The CDR3 is CASSLLRDSPEKLFF. Here the CDR3 DNA reads TGTGCCAGCAGTTTGCTCCGGGACAGCCCAGAAAAACTGTTTTTT.

The V call is TRBV6-4, the J call TRBJ1-4; maybe TRBD1 (5 bases). This CDR3 is built from 18 residues. From germline, CDR1 is MRHNA and CDR2 SNTAGT. V was pared by 0 bases and J by 3 bases, with 17 bases between. The CDR3 reads CASSDSPVHQGSNEKLFF. The CDR3 coding sequence is TGTGCCAGCAGTGACTCCCCAGTTCACCAGGGTTCTAATGAAAAACTGTTTTTT.

This chain uses TRBV29-1 with TRBJ2-7; 7 bases match TRBD1. Germline CDR1 is SQVTM and CDR2 is ANQGSEA. The CDR3 is 13 residues long. J was trimmed by 0 bases and V by 5 bases; bases with no gene match: 4. The CDR3 nucleotides read TGCAGCGTTTGGGGGACAGACTCCTACGAGCAGTACTTC. This encodes CSVWGTDSYEQYF.

CDR3 nucleotide sequence: TGTGCCAGCAGCCCCGGGGACAGGGGGTTGGACAATGAGCAGTTCTTC. It codes for CASSPGDRGLDNEQFF. The chain employs TRBV5-5 and TRBJ2-1; 11 bases fit TRBD1. J lost 5 bases, V lost 4 bases, and 8 bases had no gene match. There are 16 residues in the CDR3. CDR1 is SGHKS, CDR2 YYEKEE, per germline (reference sequence). The full variable domain, with the rest looked up from reference TRBV5-5 and TRBJ2-1, is DAGVTQSPTHLIKTRGQQVTLRCSPISGHKSVSWYQQVLGQGPQFIFQYYEKEERGRGNFPDRFSARQFPNYSSELNVNALLLGDSALYLCASSPGDRGLDNEQFFGPGTRLTVL.

The V and J genes are TRBV7-9 and TRBJ2-7; D may be TRBD2 (6 bases). V was cut by 5 bases and J by 5 bases, with 25 bases left in between. The CDR3 sequence is 17 residues long. Germline V gene data show CDR1 as SEHNR and CDR2 as FQNEAQ (reference sequence). For the CDR3, the DNA is TGTGCCAGCAGCACCACCGCCACGGGACTCCGCATCCACGAGCAGTACTTC. This sequence encodes CASSTTATGLRIHEQYF.

This CDR3 reads CASSPSSTGEDLSYEQYF. As DNA, the CDR3 is TGCGCCAGCAGCCCTTCAAGTACAGGGGAAGATTTGTCCTACGAGCAGTACTTC. V usage is TRBV4-1 and J usage is TRBJ2-7, with TRBD1 matching 7 bases. In germline, CDR1 is MGHRA, CDR2 YSYEKL. CDR3 length: 18 residues. V dropped 4 bases and J dropped 1; count of bases not matched to a gene: 16.

This sequence joins TRBV20-1 and TRBJ1-1; 9 bases line up with TRBD1. Unmatched junction bases numbered 26, after V lost 5 bases and J lost 4 bases. This CDR3 region has 20 residues. Germline V gives CDR1 DFQATT, CDR2 SNEGSKA (reference sequence). CDR3 DNA sequence: TGCAGTGCTTCGTATCCCGGGACAGGGAAATATTGGGCCGGGTTCACTGAAGCTTTCTTT. It specifies CSASYPGTGKYWAGFTEAFF.

The chain couples TRBV28 to TRBJ2-7; D is perhaps TRBD1 (6 bases). This CDR3 contains 16 residues. With 6 bases removed from V and 3 bases from J, the gap between germline ends came to 21 bases. Germline V lookup: CDR1 MDHEN, CDR2 SYDVKM. CDR3 bases: TGTGCCAGCAGCCCAACCCAAGAAGGGGGTATCTACGAGCAGTACTTC. Translating gives CASSPTQEGGIYEQYF.

DNA for the CDR3: TGCGCCAGCAGCTTAGGAAACGGTGAAGCTTTCTTT. This codes for CASSLGNGEAFF. V is TRBV5-1 and J is TRBJ1-1; no reliable D call. The V end lost 2 bases, the J end lost 7 bases, and 9 bases lay between the germline ends. Germline V gene sequence: CDR1 SGHRS, CDR2 YFSETQ. The CDR3 totals 12 residues. The full variable domain, completed using reference TRBV5-1 and TRBJ1-1, is KAGVTQTPRYLIKTRGQQVTLSCSPISGHRSVSWYQQTPGQGLQFLFEYFSETQRNKGNFPGRFSGRQFSNSRSEMNVSTLELGDSALYLCASSLGNGEAFFGQGTRLTVV.

V usage is TRBV7-9 and J usage is TRBJ1-4; D is undetermined. CDR1 is SEHNR, CDR2 FQNEAQ, per germline (reference sequence). This CDR3 has 12 residues. The V end was cut by 0 bases, the J end by 12 bases, with 8 bases between. The CDR3 coding sequence is TGTGCCAGCAGCTTAGCTGGCAAGGAACTGTTTTTT. It yields the protein CASSLAGKELFF.

The genes are TRBV5-5 and TRBJ1-4; D is ambiguous. The CDR3 runs to 15 residues. Trimming took off 5 bases at V and 4 bases at J, with 15 bases between the two ends. CDR1 and CDR2 from the germline V gene are SGHKS and YYEKEE (reference sequence). The CDR3 DNA reads as TGTGCCAGCAGTTCTATCGGGGAAGTTAATGAAAAACTGTTTTTT. Translated: CASSSIGEVNEKLFF.

The V and J genes are TRBV4-1 and TRBJ1-2, with 7 positions matching TRBD1. The CDR3 covers 14 residues. Germline loops: CDR1 MGHRA, CDR2 YSYEKL. Losses at the gene ends were 1 base for V and 6 bases for J; bases not matched to a gene: 5. CDR3 in DNA: TGCGCCAGCAGCCAAGGGGGGACAGCGGATGGCTACACCTTC. Residues: CASSQGGTADGYTF.

The chain links TRBV7-9 to TRBJ1-5, with a tentative D call TRBD1 (6 bases). V was pared by 0 bases and J by 2 bases, with 17 bases between. The CDR3 runs 18 residues. Germline CDR1 and CDR2: SEHNR and FQNEAQ (reference sequence). The CDR3 DNA is TGTGCCAGCAGCTTAGCGCTGACGACAGGCTCAGGCAATCAGCCCCAGCATTTT. Protein: CASSLALTTGSGNQPQHF.

This clonotype was detected once. This sequence joins TRBV19 and TRBJ1-5; D gene uncertain. Germline values: CDR1 LNHDA, CDR2 SQIVND (reference sequence). With 4 bases removed from V and 6 bases from J, the gap between germline ends came to 10 bases. The CDR3 loop spans 13 amino acids. The chain's CDR3 is CASSNSRSQPQHF. CDR3 bases: TGTGCCAGTAGTAACAGCCGGAGTCAGCCCCAGCATTTT.

In the case of this clonotype: Compared with germline, one end of the junction differs, possibly owing to a read error. This chain connects TRBV20-1 to TRBJ2-1; 9 nucleotides align to TRBD1. This CDR3 spans 16 amino acids. Germline CDR1 is DFQATT and CDR2 is SNEGSKA (reference sequence). The CDR3 coding sequence is TGCAGTGCGGCGACCGCCGGGACAGGGTGGGACAATGGGCAGTTCTTC. It codes for CSAATAGTGWDNGQFF.

This clonotype was counted a single time. The J gene is TRBJ2-1, the V gene TRBV10-3, with 9 positions matching TRBD2. J gave up 0 bases and V 2 bases, and 5 bases lay outside the gene matches. Per the germline V gene, CDR1 is ENHRY and CDR2 is SYGVKD. The CDR3 is 17 amino acids. The CDR3 protein is CAISETGAGGSYNEQFF. DNA of the CDR3: TGTGCCATCAGTGAGACAGGAGCGGGAGGCTCCTACAATGAGCAGTTCTTC.

This clonotype was observed once. The chain links TRBV5-4 to TRBJ2-2, with 7 bases aligning to TRBD2. The CDR3 consists of 15 residues. The V and J ends lost 3 bases and 2 bases, in that order; junction bases with no gene match: 4. The germline CDR1 and CDR2 sequences are SGHNT and YYREEE (reference sequence). CDR3 region: CASSYGTTNTGELFF. CDR3 in DNA: TGTGCCAGCAGCTATGGGACTACTAACACCGGGGAGCTGTTTTTT.

The gene calls are TRBV10-3 and TRBJ2-7, with no clear D. The germline V gene encodes CDR1 ENHRY and CDR2 SYGVKD. V was clipped by 3 bases and J by 5 bases, with 11 bases between them. The CDR3 length is 13 residues. CDR3 DNA sequence: TGTGCCATCAGTGAACCGTGGGTGGACGAGCAGTACTTC. It is translated as CAISEPWVDEQYF.

Only one count was recorded for this clonotype. The chain links TRBV5-8 to TRBJ1-1; 8 bases map to TRBD1. The CDR3 sequence is 15 residues long. Trimming at V came to 2 bases and at J to 0 bases, leaving 3 bases not matched to a gene. The germline V gene has CDR1 SGHTS and CDR2 YDEGEE. CDR3 protein: CASSFRTGLNTEAFF. Written as DNA, the CDR3 is TGTGCCAGCAGCTTCCGGACAGGGTTGAACACTGAAGCTTTCTTT. The entire variable domain, with the rest obtained from reference TRBV5-8 and TRBJ1-1, is as follows: EAGVTQSPTHLIKTRGQQATLRCSPISGHTSVYWYQQALGLGLQFLLWYDEGEERNRGNFPPRFSGRQFPNYSSELNVNALELEDSALYLCASSFRTGLNTEAFFGQGTRLTVV.

V and J are TRBV27 and TRBJ1-1; D uncertain. Trimming shortened V by 7 bases and J by 1 base, and 16 bases separated the two germline ends. The CDR3 has 15 residues. Per the germline V gene, CDR1 is MNHEY and CDR2 is SMNVEV (reference sequence). The CDR3 sequence is CASIHGEGRNTEAFF. The CDR3 region has the DNA TGTGCCAGCATTCACGGGGAAGGGCGGAACACTGAAGCTTTCTTT.

The rearrangement uses TRBV10-3 and TRBJ1-1, with D tentatively TRBD1 (5 bases). Looked up from germline, CDR1 is ENHRY and CDR2 is SYGVKD. Trimming pared 3 bases from V and 2 bases from J, leaving 13 bases between. The CDR3 is 15 amino acids. In DNA, the CDR3 is TGTGCCATCAGTGAACAGGCTAGCCTTAACACTGAAGCTTTCTTT. It yields the protein CAISEQASLNTEAFF.

A word on this clonotype: Given the absence of the conserved phenylalanine or tryptophan at the CDR3 end, a read error is likely. This CDR3 is CSAWTSGEPYEQYL. Here the CDR3 DNA reads TGCAGTGCGTGGACTAGCGGGGAACCCTACGAGCAGTACCTC. The chain couples TRBV20-1 to TRBJ2-7; 12 bases are a match to TRBD2. With 6 bases clipped from V and 2 bases from J, the junction kept 5 bases outside the gene matches. The CDR3 spans 14 residues. Germline values: CDR1 DFQATT, CDR2 SNEGSKA (reference sequence).

This sequence joins TRBV5-6 and TRBJ2-7; TRBD2 might be the D (6 bases). Germline values: CDR1 SGHDT, CDR2 YYEEEE. V lost 3 bases to trimming and J lost 6 bases, with 10 bases between them. This CDR3 is 12 amino acids long. The CDR3 here is CASSYPAGEQYF. CDR3 DNA: TGTGCCAGCAGCTATCCAGCGGGCGAGCAGTACTTC.

Comment on this clonotype: At one end, the junction sequence differs from germline, possibly due to a read error. This rearrangement joins TRBV4-1 to TRBJ2-3; no firm D call. Germline V CDR1 and CDR2: MGHRA, YSYEKL. The CDR3 loop spans 12 amino acids. The CDR3 loop is CASSQVGDTQYF. CDR3 coding DNA: TGTGCCAGCAGTCAAGTGGGGGATACGCAGTATTTT.

The chain is built from TRBV27 and TRBJ1-2; 9 positions agree with TRBD1. J lost 3 bases, V lost 6 bases, and 5 bases had no gene match. This CDR3 is built from 14 residues. Per the germline V gene, CDR1 is MNHEY and CDR2 is SMNVEV (reference sequence). The CDR3 sequence: CASRSQGADYGYTF. The CDR3 nucleotides are TGTGCCAGCAGGTCACAGGGGGCGGACTATGGCTACACCTTC.

The rearrangement joins TRBV9 to TRBJ2-1; possible D gene TRBD2, 6 bases. Deletions cut 0 bases from V and 6 bases from J, with 13 bases between. There are 15 residues in the CDR3. The germline CDR1 and CDR2 sequences are SGDLS and YYNGEE. The chain's CDR3 is CASSVGPGAGNEQFF. Here the CDR3 DNA reads TGTGCCAGCAGCGTAGGTCCGGGAGCCGGCAATGAGCAGTTCTTC.

V gene TRBV7-2 combines with J gene TRBJ2-3, with 9 bases fitting TRBD1. Germline lookup yields CDR1 SGHTA and CDR2 FQGNSA. This CDR3 has 14 residues. Trimming at V came to 5 bases and at J to 5 bases, leaving 5 bases not matched to a gene. This CDR3 reads CASSMWTGEDTQYF. The CDR3, as DNA: TGTGCCAGCAGCATGTGGACAGGGGAAGATACGCAGTATTTT.

This rearrangement joins TRBV5-6 to TRBJ2-1, with 7 bases matching TRBD2. This CDR3 spans 15 amino acids. Germline CDR1 is SGHDT and CDR2 is YYEEEE. V was pared by 5 bases and J by 3 bases, with 8 bases of the junction left unmatched. The CDR3 here is CASRSASGDYNEQFF. In DNA form, the CDR3 reads TGTGCCAGCAGAAGCGCTAGCGGAGACTACAATGAGCAGTTCTTC.

The chain employs TRBV6-1 and TRBJ1-2, with D possibly matching TRBD1 (5 bases). In germline, CDR1 is MNHNS, CDR2 SASEGT. The CDR3 has 17 amino acids. Trimming shortened V by 6 bases and J by 4 bases, and 24 bases separated the two germline ends. The CDR3 coding sequence is TGTGCCAGCAGGGGGACCACGGGGCTAGATAAACTCTATGGCTACACCTTC. It yields the protein CASRGTTGLDKLYGYTF.

This chain links TRBV14 with TRBJ2-1, with D possibly matching TRBD2 (5 bases). V was shortened by 4 bases and J by 4 bases, with 17 bases between the two germline ends. CDR1 SGHDN and CDR2 FVKESK come from the germline V gene. The CDR3 totals 16 residues. The CDR3: CASSLASIGIYNEQFF. The CDR3 DNA sequence: TGTGCCAGCAGCCTAGCTTCAATCGGGATATACAATGAGCAGTTCTTC.

The genes are TRBV29-1 and TRBJ1-2; TRBD1 might be the D (6 bases). The CDR3 contains 13 residues. Germline V gene lookup returns CDR1 SQVTM and CDR2 ANQGSEA. Trimming removed 7 bases from V and 6 bases from J, with 18 bases in between. In DNA form, the CDR3 reads TGCAGCGCGGAAACAGGGATCGGTGATGGCTACACCTTC. It yields the protein CSAETGIGDGYTF.